This T cell receptor (beta chain) was captured in a study of response to subunit inactivated influenza vaccine (dated by TCRdb to between 2017 and 2018). Background on the whole study: Deep quantitative profiling of the T cell receptor repertoire was used in the study to follow responses to a trivalent subunit inactivated influenza vaccine. Here is what the overall study found, with its caveats: According to the authors, only a limited number of new T cells may be recruited by each seasonal influenza vaccination.

The library was generated by RT-PCR. Sequenced on an Illumina HiSeq 2500. The public reads were reprocessed in TCRdb via fastp at Q25 and MiXCR, keeping in-frame beta chains. Each CDR3 protein appears once, grouped with its most common genes and DNA. The table for this sample lists about 540,000 distinct CDR3 sequences; roughly 23% of them were counted only once. 2.8% of the sample rests with the top ten. The germline V gene (reference sequence) provides CDR1 DFQATT and CDR2 SNEGSKA. V was cut back by 0 bases and J by 9 bases, leaving a gap of 21 bases between them. From the cysteine through the phenylalanine, the CDR3 covers 16 amino acids. The CDR3 DNA has 48 bases and is translated from base 1. In regard to this clonotype: Its antigen target is currently unknown. No per-base quality is available; no much larger clone lies one base away.

The data also belong to a second study, concerning T cells expressing NK-cell markers. As that second study puts it: TCR beta cDNA libraries were made by 5'RACE template switching that added a universal primer site and unique molecular identifiers. In sorted CD3+CD56+NKG2C+, CD3+CD56+NKG2C- and CD3+CD56-NKG2C+ T-cell subsets from eight donors, TCR beta-chain repertoires were profiled. Among the eight sequenced donors, seven were HCMV-seropositive and one was HCMV-seronegative. In several experiments an anti-gammadeltaTCR antibody was added to restrict sorting to alphabetaTCR-expressing T cells. In roughly six donors, the dominant CD3+CD56+NKG2C+ clonotypes were among the top 10 CD8+ clonotypes and accounted for 1.0-7.0% of CD8+ T cells. Those dominant clonotypes were again the most abundant among CD3+CD56-NKG2C+ cells in a few donors, at about 25-60.1%. It remained unclear whether the expanded NKG2C-expressing T cell clones were specific for HCMV antigens. All eight donors whose samples were sequenced were randomly selected healthy volunteers, three of them men and five women. A commercial ELISA kit detecting HCMV-specific IgG in serum was used to determine HCMV serostatus. Peripheral blood mononuclear cells were isolated from blood by Ficoll density gradient centrifugation. Magnetic immunoseparation with Miltenyi isolation kits was used to isolate CD4+ and CD8+ T cells from PBMC. cDNA synthesis was primed from the TCR beta constant segment and was followed by two successive PCR amplification steps. Sequencing of the libraries produced 2 x 150 bp reads on Illumina HiSeq 2000/2500, MiSeq or NextSeq. MIGEC handled demultiplexing of the reads and grouping by UMI, while MiTCR was used to assemble and quantify clonotypes. Only TCR cDNA sequences supported by at least two reads were kept to exclude erroneous sequences. The tcR package was used for downstream repertoire analysis, and clonotypes were matched across fractions by CDR3 nucleotide sequence plus V segment. Antigen specificity was annotated against VDJdb with VDJmatch, allowing one amino acid substitution in CDR3.

This chain is built from TRBV20-1 and TRBJ2-1; the D region may be TRBD1 or TRBD2, each matching 6 bases equally. This TCR derives from a man over 45 who received an inactivated influenza vaccine. Donor details come from another sample of the same person, matched by shared clones. The sequenced sample was CD4+ T cells sorted from PBMCs, obtained 11 to 12 days after vaccination. Here the CDR3 is given as CSARDVVGTEGVEQFF. The nucleotide sequence reads as follows: TGCAGTGCTAGAGATGTTGTCGGCACGGAGGGGGTTGAGCAGTTCTTC.